This entry lists 21 T cell receptor beta chains sequenced from one sample in a study of resident and recirculating memory T cells in vitiligo. Clones were sequenced by immunoSEQ multiplex PCR, and TCRdb holds only the in-frame ones, with some missing. Of roughly 76,000 clones listed, approximately 91% are singletons. Sequencing input: blood. Every receptor here comes from a male donor with vitiligo.

DNA of the CDR3: TGTGCCAGTAGTAGAACCCAACAGGGGGCATCCTATAATTCACCCCTCCACTTT. Translating it yields CASSRTQQGASYNSPLHF. The chain couples TRBV19 to TRBJ1-6; 9 bases are shared with TRBD1. The CDR3 spans 18 residues. The V gene's germline CDR1 is LNHDA and CDR2 SQIVND (reference sequence). Trimming took 4 bases from V and 1 from J; bases not matched to a gene: 8.

V usage is TRBV7-3 and J usage is TRBJ2-7; TRBD2 aligns across 7 bases. In germline, CDR1 is SGHTA, CDR2 FQGTGA. After removal of 3 bases from V and 5 bases from J, the junction contained 7 bases not matched to a gene. The CDR3 is 14 residues long. Here the CDR3 reads CASSLASGAHEQYF. CDR3 DNA sequence: TGTGCCAGCAGCTTGGCTAGCGGAGCCCACGAGCAGTACTTC. The full variable domain, in which reference TRBV7-3 and TRBJ2-7 provide the parts outside the CDR3, is GAGVSQTPSNKVTEKGKYVELRCDPISGHTALYWYRQSLGQGPEFLIYFQGTGAADDSGLPNDRFFAVRPEGSVSTLKIQRTERGDSAVYLCASSLASGAHEQYFGPGTRLTVT.

The sample holds one count of this clone. CDR3 residues: CAAKIGANTEAFF. The DNA for the CDR3 is TGTGCCGCTAAGATCGGTGCCAACACTGAAGCTTTCTTT. This sequence joins TRBV6-5 and TRBJ1-1; D is ambiguous. This CDR3 region has 13 residues. V shed 11 bases and J shed 2 bases, with 15 bases lying between them. Per the germline V gene, CDR1 is MNHEY and CDR2 is SVGAGI.

The chain employs TRBV19 and TRBJ2-1; 10 bases line up with TRBD1. J gave up 5 bases and V 7 bases, and 8 bases lay outside the gene matches. Germline-derived CDR1 and CDR2 are LNHDA and SQIVND (reference sequence). The length of the CDR3 is 15 residues. The CDR3 sequence: CASTSDRGHNNEQFF. CDR3 DNA sequence: TGTGCCAGTACTTCAGACAGGGGGCACAACAATGAGCAGTTCTTC.

The chain carries TRBV30 and TRBJ1-4; 7 nucleotides align to TRBD1. Per germline, CDR1 GTSNPN and CDR2 SVGIG (reference sequence). V trimming: 7 bases; J trimming: 7 bases; junction bases outside the gene matches: 9. This CDR3 has 13 amino acids. The CDR3 DNA reads TGTGCCTTAACGAGGGGGCGGTCTGAAAAACTGTTTTTT. It translates to CALTRGRSEKLFF.

This rearrangement joins TRBV4-3 to TRBJ1-1, with unresolved D. This CDR3 comprises 13 residues. Germline-derived CDR1 and CDR2 are LGHNA and YSLEER. V dropped 2 bases and J dropped 2 bases, with 6 bases sitting between them. CDR3 DNA: TGCGCCAGCAGCCAAACAGTAAACACTGAAGCTTTCTTT. Its protein is CASSQTVNTEAFF.

This clone was counted once. The chain carries TRBV7-2 and TRBJ1-5, with TRBD1 matching 9 bases. V lost 5 bases to trimming and J lost 7 bases; unmatched junction nucleotides: 9. From germline, CDR1 is SGHTA and CDR2 FQGNSA. The CDR3 runs to 15 residues. The CDR3 DNA reads as TGTGCCAGCAGCGAGGGACAGGGACGAGGCCAGCCCCAGCATTTT. Its protein is CASSEGQGRGQPQHF.

This chain joins TRBV6-5 and TRBJ1-5; D might be TRBD1 (5 bases). Germline loops: CDR1 MNHEY, CDR2 SVGAGI. This CDR3 contains 14 residues. V lost 7 bases and J 6 bases, leaving 16 bases between the germline ends. CDR3 sequence (DNA): TGTGCCAGCAAGAGTAGGCAGGGAGGTCAGCCCCAGCATTTT. Its translation is CASKSRQGGQPQHF.

The CDR3 nucleotides read TGTGCCAGCAGCTTGAGACAGGGTGTCACTGAAGCTTTCTTT. As protein: CASSLRQGVTEAFF. The V gene is TRBV7-9, the J gene TRBJ1-1; 7 bases are shared with TRBD1. The CDR3 is made up of 14 amino acids. Germline trimming cut 3 bases from V and 4 bases from J; bases unmatched to any gene: 5. CDR1 and CDR2 from the germline V gene are SEHNR and FQNEAQ (reference sequence).

V gene TRBV18 combines with J gene TRBJ1-1; D is ambiguous. Deletions cut 2 bases from V and 4 bases from J, with 11 bases between. There are 14 residues in the CDR3. CDR1 KGHSH and CDR2 LQKENI come from the germline V gene. CDR3 protein: CASSPGRGGTEAFF. The CDR3 DNA reads TGTGCCAGCTCACCAGGGAGAGGCGGCACTGAAGCTTTCTTT.

The chain recombines TRBV11-2 with TRBJ2-2, with 7 positions matching TRBD1. The trim removed 6 bases at V and 4 bases at J, leaving 2 bases unmatched. The CDR3 extends over 13 amino acids. Germline V lookup: CDR1 SGHAT, CDR2 FQNNGV. This CDR3 is CASRQGFTGELFF. DNA for the CDR3: TGTGCCAGCAGACAGGGGTTCACCGGGGAGCTGTTTTTT. The whole variable domain, filled in from reference TRBV11-2 and TRBJ2-2, reads EAGVAQSPRYKIIEKRQSVAFWCNPISGHATLYWYQQILGQGPKLLIQFQNNGVVDDSQLPKDRFSAERLKGVDSTLKIQPAKLEDSAVYLCASRQGFTGELFFGEGSRLTVL.

The chain combines TRBV4-1 with TRBJ1-6, with 8 bases fitting TRBD1. J was trimmed by 9 bases and V by 1 base; bases with no gene match: 5. The CDR3 sequence is 15 residues long. CDR1 is MGHRA, CDR2 YSYEKL, per germline. The CDR3 spells CASSQVGQGVSPLHF. The DNA of the CDR3 is TGCGCCAGCAGCCAAGTCGGACAGGGAGTTTCACCCCTCCACTTT.

The chain links TRBV4-3 to TRBJ1-4; 7 bases fit TRBD1. CDR3 length: 15 residues. After removal of 1 base from V and 3 bases from J, the junction contained 2 bases not matched to a gene. From germline, CDR1 is LGHNA and CDR2 YSLEER. The CDR3 DNA follows: TGCGCCAGCAGCCAAGGACAGGGTCCTAATGAAAAACTGTTTTTT. This encodes CASSQGQGPNEKLFF.

V is TRBV7-8 and J is TRBJ1-1; 7 nucleotides match TRBD1. From germline, CDR1 is SGHVS and CDR2 FQNEAQ. The length of the CDR3 is 14 residues. The trim removed 4 bases at V and 5 bases at J, leaving 7 bases unmatched. The CDR3 reads CASSSAQGETEAFF. CDR3 nucleotides: TGTGCCAGCAGCTCCGCGCAGGGGGAGACTGAAGCTTTCTTT. The full variable domain, rest sourced from reference TRBV7-8 and TRBJ1-1, is GAGVSQSPRYKVAKRGQDVALRCDPISGHVSLFWYQQALGQGPEFLTYFQNEAQLDKSGLPSDRFFAERPEGSVSTLKIQRTQQEDSAVYLCASSSAQGETEAFFGQGTRLTVV.

The V and J genes are TRBV7-2 and TRBJ1-2, with 8 bases matching TRBD1. CDR1 and CDR2 from the germline V gene are SGHTA and FQGNSA. The CDR3 sequence is 15 residues long. The V gene end was trimmed by 5 bases and the J gene end by 8 bases; junction bases not matched to a gene: 13. DNA of the CDR3: TGTGCCAGCAGCCTGTCCGGGACAGGAAGAAGGGGCTACACCTTC. It yields the protein CASSLSGTGRRGYTF.

V and J are TRBV27 and TRBJ2-7; weak D call: TRBD2 (6 bases). This CDR3 comprises 18 residues. The germline V and J ends were trimmed by 3 bases and 6 bases, with 27 bases remaining between them. Germline V gives CDR1 MNHEY, CDR2 SMNVEV (reference sequence). The CDR3 DNA reads as TGTGCCAGCAGTTTTTCGGTCCCTCCCAGGGAGGATCAGGGCGAGCAGTACTTC. Its protein product is CASSFSVPPREDQGEQYF.

This rearrangement joins TRBV25-1 to TRBJ2-7; 8 bases are a match to TRBD1. J lost 0 bases, V lost 4 bases, and 5 bases had no gene match. The V gene's germline CDR1 is MGHDK and CDR2 SYGVNS. There are 15 residues in the CDR3. CDR3 bases: TGTGCCAGCAGTGGCCGGACAGGGACCTCCTACGAGCAGTACTTC. As protein: CASSGRTGTSYEQYF.

The genes are TRBV5-1 and TRBJ2-6; 7 bases agree with TRBD2. Trimming at V came to 6 bases and at J to 1 base, leaving 4 bases not matched to a gene. This CDR3 has 15 residues. Germline V CDR1 and CDR2: SGHRS, YFSETQ. This chain's CDR3 is CASIERDSGANVLTF. In DNA form, the CDR3 reads TGCGCCAGCATCGAGCGGGATTCTGGGGCCAACGTCCTGACTTTC.

This clone occurred once. The CDR3 loop reads CASSYSYRSDEKLFF. The CDR3, as DNA: TGTGCCAGCAGTTACTCGTACCGGAGTGATGAAAAACTGTTTTTT. The chain recombines TRBV6-5 with TRBJ1-4; D unresolved. V was clipped by 0 bases and J by 6 bases, with 11 bases between them. Germline V lookup: CDR1 MNHEY, CDR2 SVGAGI. The CDR3 sequence is 15 residues long.

The chain joins TRBV6-1 to TRBJ2-2, with TRBD1 as a possible D gene (6 bases). CDR3 length: 15 residues. V shed 4 bases and J shed 0 bases, with 9 bases lying between them. Germline values: CDR1 MNHNS, CDR2 SASEGT. CDR3 sequence reads: CASSAQGPNTGELFF. The CDR3 DNA sequence: TGTGCCAGCAGTGCCCAGGGGCCGAACACCGGGGAGCTGTTTTTT.

Concerning this clone itself: The same CDR3 is also encoded by other DNA sequences in this sample. This chain connects TRBV6-5 to TRBJ1-2; the match to TRBD1 covers 9 bases. This CDR3 spans 15 amino acids. Per germline, CDR1 MNHEY and CDR2 SVGAGI. With 3 bases clipped from V and 4 bases from J, the junction kept 6 bases outside the gene matches. The CDR3 bases are TGTGCCAGCAGTTATTCGACAGGGGGGAGCTATGGCTACACCTTC. Amino acid sequence: CASSYSTGGSYGYTF.